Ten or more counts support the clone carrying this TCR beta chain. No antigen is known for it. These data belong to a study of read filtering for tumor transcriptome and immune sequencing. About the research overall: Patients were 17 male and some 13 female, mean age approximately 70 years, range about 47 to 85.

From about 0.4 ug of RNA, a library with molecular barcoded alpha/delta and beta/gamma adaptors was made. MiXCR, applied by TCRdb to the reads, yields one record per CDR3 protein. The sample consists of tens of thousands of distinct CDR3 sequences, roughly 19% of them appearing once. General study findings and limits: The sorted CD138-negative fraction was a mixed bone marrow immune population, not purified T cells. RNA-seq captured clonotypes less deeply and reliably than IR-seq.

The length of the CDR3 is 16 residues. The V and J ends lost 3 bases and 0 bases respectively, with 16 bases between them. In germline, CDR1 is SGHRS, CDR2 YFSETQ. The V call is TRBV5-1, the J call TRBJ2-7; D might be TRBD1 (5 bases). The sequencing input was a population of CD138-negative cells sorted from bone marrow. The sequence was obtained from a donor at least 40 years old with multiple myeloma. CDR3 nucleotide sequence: TGCGCCAGCAGCTCTACGGACACGTCCTTCTCCTACGAGCAGTACTTC. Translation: CASSSTDTSFSYEQYF.